Listed here are 2 T cell receptor beta chains from one sample, sequenced in a study of T-cell reconstitution after alpha-beta-depleted transplantation in children. The authors prepared the TCRbeta library with unique molecular identifiers. TCRdb recomputed calls from the PCR reads with MiXCR, one row per CDR3 protein. This table holds around 700,000 distinct CDR3 sequences, around 13% found once. The source material was PBMCs, sampled before TCRalphabeta/CD19-depleted stem cell transplant. The receptors were gathered from a girl aged 2-10 years with congenital amegakaryocytic thrombocytopenia, due to receive a stem cell transplant.

The genes are TRBV20-1 and TRBJ2-3, with D maybe TRBD2 (5 bases). In germline, CDR1 is DFQATT, CDR2 SNEGSKA (reference sequence). The CDR3 is 13 residues long. CDR3 sequence reads: CSGIGRTEDTQYF. CDR3 nucleotides: TGCAGCGGGATCGGTCGAACGGAAGATACGCAGTATTTT.

This clonotype was seen a handful of times. The chain employs TRBV11-1 and TRBJ1-3; the D gene is possibly TRBD1 (5 bases). Germline V gives CDR1 SGHAT, CDR2 FQDESV (reference sequence). The CDR3 extends over 18 amino acids. V lost 5 bases, J lost 4 bases, and 24 bases lay in between. The CDR3, as DNA: TGTGCCAGCAGCGAACGGGACGGAAAGGCCCTTGCCGGAAACACCATATATTTT. This gives the protein CASSERDGKALAGNTIYF.